Below, one T cell receptor (beta chain) is given with its context. This clonotype was detected ten times or more. What this receptor recognizes is not known. Base qualities were left out, and no much larger clone turns up one base away. Library generation was performed with multiplex PCR. Sequenced using an Illumina HiSeq 4000. To build TCR beta libraries, CDR3 regions were amplified by Arm-PCR using iRepertoire HTBI primers. Before sequencing, the PCR products underwent gel purification. The published analysis was carried out like this. Gene usage analysis of CDR3 amino acid clonotypes relied on the roughly 67 TRBV and over 13 TRBJ segments identified across samples. COPE and FqMerger were used to merge the filtered high-quality paired reads into contigs. BLAST was used to align contigs to IMGT TRBV, TRBD and TRBJ reference genes, and CDR3 was defined according to IMGT. Any clonotype with a frequency above 0.1% was counted as a highly expanded clone. Shannon entropy served as the measure of repertoire diversity, while the Gini coefficient captured V-J evenness. Public clonotypes were defined as clonotypes shared by more than one individual. TCRdb trimmed public reads at Q25 via fastp, called clones via MiXCR and kept in-frame beta chains. Rows with a matching CDR3 protein are joined into one entry that keeps the most common DNA and genes. The V and J calls reflect TCRdb's pipeline rather than the authors' work. This sample is represented by approximately 500,000 distinct CDR3 sequences; under 25% of them were singletons. Of the sample, more than 6% is held by the ten largest clones.

Between the V and J ends, shortened by 1 base and 4 bases respectively, the junction contains 4 bases. CDR1 and CDR2 are drawn from the germline V gene: SNHLY, FYNNEI. CDR3 length: 12 amino acids, cysteine to phenylalanine. The DNA shown is the 36-base CDR3, in frame from base 1. In light of the paper, this sample's time point label describes: persistent/refractory GD, antithyroid drugs over 5 years with positive TRAb. RNA was extracted from PBMCs in TRIzol for both TCR sequencing and RNA sequencing. Graves' disease was diagnosed according to American Thyroid Association guidelines. Recruitment of patients was carried out at an endocrinology department in Xi'an, China. Each patient gave approximately 8.8 milliliters of peripheral blood, collected in an EDTA anticoagulant tube. PBMCs were isolated by Ficoll Paque Plus density gradient separation without further T cell sorting. RNA quality was checked with an Agilent 2100 Bioanalyzer and agarose gel, and concentration with a NanoDrop 2000.

The source of the sample is a study of regulatory T cells in long-lasting Graves disease (dated by TCRdb to the early 2020s). Broadly, across the study: To count as having persistent Graves' disease, a patient had to have received antithyroid drug treatment for over 5 years with TSH receptor autoantibodies remaining persistently positive. Peripheral blood TCR sequencing and RNA sequencing compared persistent Graves' disease patients with newly diagnosed Graves' disease patients. TCR sequencing covered some 13 persistent and 20 newly diagnosed Graves' disease patients, around 35 samples in total. The study was conducted in China and was registered as a clinical trial. On average, persistent Graves' disease patients in the clinical cohort had been on antithyroid drugs for about 10 years.

The research as a whole found: Preferential use of TRBV28, TRBJ1-2 and TRBJ2-5 was observed in persistent disease, whereas TRBV20-1 and TRBJ2-1 were favored in newly diagnosed disease. Sequencing and analysis were restricted to the TCR beta chain. Persistent Graves' disease patients showed lower TCR Shannon entropy and fewer highly expanded clones than newly diagnosed patients, suggesting clonal expansion. As a limitation, the authors acknowledged that the small sample size may reduce accuracy. The study examined only peripheral blood because the primary lesion, thyroid tissue, could not be accessed. Persistent patients shared more public clonotypes among themselves (2,741) than newly diagnosed patients did (over 950).

The sample here was peripheral blood mononuclear cells (PBMCs), taken when the disease was refractory, from a patient treated with antithyroid drugs. This TCR was sampled from a female donor with Graves disease. The chain joins TRBV2 to TRBJ1-1; the D gene cannot be resolved reliably. The nucleotide sequence is given as TGTGCCAGCAGTGAAGATACCACTGAAGCTTTCTTT. Translated, this gives CASSEDTTEAFF.